This passage covers 9 T cell receptor beta chains from one sample sequenced in a study of spatial heterogeneity in lung cancer. Documented time point: sample taken at primary tumor resection. MiXCR, applied by TCRdb to the 5' RACE reads, yields one record per CDR3 protein. The sample has tens of thousands of distinct CDR3 sequences; 7% to 9% are singletons. The source was PBMCs, collected at surgery. These receptors came from a male donor with early-stage non-small cell lung cancer.

V gene TRBV12-3 or TRBV12-4 combines with J gene TRBJ1-4, with D uncertain. This CDR3 spans 11 amino acids. Trimming cost V 1 base and J 6 bases, with 0 bases left between them. The CDR3 loop is CASSLDEKLFF. CDR3 sequence (DNA): TGTGCCAGCAGTTTAGATGAAAAACTGTTTTTT.

This clonotype was counted a few times. CDR3 region: CASMIRAEAFF. CDR3 nucleotide sequence: TGTGCCAGTATGATTCGAGCTGAAGCTTTCTTT. The chain employs TRBV6-1 and TRBJ1-1; no firm D call. The length of the CDR3 is 11 residues. V lost 9 bases and J 6 bases, leaving 11 bases between the germline ends. Germline V lookup: CDR1 MNHNS, CDR2 SASEGT.

This clonotype was seen at least ten times. The chain links TRBV5-1 to TRBJ1-5; TRBD1 matches at 7 bases. V was pared by 4 bases and J by 7 bases, with 8 bases of the junction left unmatched. This CDR3 region has 14 residues. Germline-derived CDR1 and CDR2 are SGHRS and YFSETQ. CDR3 bases: TGCGCCAGCAGCCCAGGACAGGCCGGGCAGCCCCAGCATTTT. Residues: CASSPGQAGQPQHF.

This clonotype was counted ten times or more. The chain uses TRBV30 and TRBJ2-5; the D gene could be TRBD1 or TRBD2 (5 bases each). The CDR3 is made up of 12 amino acids. Per germline, CDR1 GTSNPN and CDR2 SVGIG (reference sequence). The ends were cut back, 4 bases at V and 4 bases at J, with 10 bases in the middle. The CDR3 nucleotides are TGTGCCTGGATCCCTGGGGGAGAGACCCAGTACTTC. Residues: CAWIPGGETQYF.

The chain carries TRBV6-6 and TRBJ2-1; no definite D call. The germline V gene encodes CDR1 MNHNY and CDR2 SVGAGI (reference sequence). V gave up 0 bases and J gave up 8 bases, with 11 bases separating them. The CDR3 is 14 amino acids. The CDR3 sequence is CASSYSILGDEQFF. The CDR3 DNA reads as TGTGCCAGCAGTTACTCGATTCTAGGCGATGAGCAGTTCTTC.

This clonotype was seen ten or more times. The chain carries TRBV7-9 and TRBJ1-5, with a possible D match to TRBD1 (5 bases). The V end lost 3 bases, the J end lost 3 bases, and 9 bases lay between the germline ends. This CDR3 has 14 amino acids. Germline CDR1 SEHNR, CDR2 FQNEAQ (reference sequence). The CDR3 reads CASSFGGFNQPQHF. The CDR3 coding sequence is TGTGCCAGCAGCTTCGGGGGGTTCAATCAGCCCCAGCATTTT.

This clonotype was seen only a few times. The V gene is TRBV7-2, the J gene TRBJ1-1, with a possible D match to TRBD1 (6 bases). This CDR3 region has 13 residues. Germline CDR1 SGHTA, CDR2 FQGNSA. With 5 bases removed from V and 3 bases from J, the gap between germline ends came to 10 bases. CDR3 sequence reads: CASSRYRDTEAFF. The DNA of the CDR3 is TGTGCCAGCAGCCGCTACAGGGACACTGAAGCTTTCTTT.

There are many counts of this clonotype. The genes are TRBV2 and TRBJ1-6; 10 positions agree with TRBD1. The CDR3 has 14 residues. Germline CDR1 SNHLY, CDR2 FYNNEI. The junction had 3 bases not matched to a gene; V was cut back by 6 bases and J by 7 bases. The CDR3 loop reads CASSPGQGNSPLHF. The CDR3 DNA reads TGTGCCAGCAGCCCGGGACAGGGGAATTCACCCCTCCACTTT.

This clonotype has a handful of counts. The genes are TRBV7-9 and TRBJ1-3, with D perhaps TRBD1 (5 bases). Per germline, CDR1 SEHNR and CDR2 FQNEAQ (reference sequence). Trimming took 3 bases from V and 5 from J, leaving 11 bases between them. There are 14 residues in the CDR3. In DNA form, the CDR3 reads TGTGCCAGCAGCTTGGGGGACGTTCGAAACACCATATATTTT. As protein: CASSLGDVRNTIYF. Combining the CDR3 with reference TRBV7-9 and TRBJ1-3 gives the whole variable domain DTGVSQNPRHKITKRGQNVTFRCDPISEHNRLYWYRQTLGQGPEFLTYFQNEAQLEKSRLLSDRFSAERPKGSFSTLEIQRTEQGDSAMYLCASSLGDVRNTIYFGEGSWLTVV.